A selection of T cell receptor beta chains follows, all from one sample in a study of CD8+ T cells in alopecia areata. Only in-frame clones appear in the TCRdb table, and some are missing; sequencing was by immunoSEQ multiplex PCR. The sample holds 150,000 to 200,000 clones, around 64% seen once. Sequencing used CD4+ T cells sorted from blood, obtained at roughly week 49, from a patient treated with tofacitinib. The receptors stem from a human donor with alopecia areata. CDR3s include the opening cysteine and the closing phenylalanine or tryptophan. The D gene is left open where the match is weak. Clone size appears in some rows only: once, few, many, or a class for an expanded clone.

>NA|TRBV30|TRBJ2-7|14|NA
CAWRGHSSASEQYF
TGTGCCTGGAGGGGTCACAGCTCAGCCTCCGAGCAGTACTTC
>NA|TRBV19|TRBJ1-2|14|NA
CASSFGTANYGYTF
TGTGCCAGTAGTTTCGGGACGGCCAACTATGGCTACACCTTC
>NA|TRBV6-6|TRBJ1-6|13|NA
CASKAGDNSPLHF
TGTGCCAGCAAGGCAGGGGATAATTCACCCCTCCACTTT
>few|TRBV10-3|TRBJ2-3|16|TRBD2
CAISPGLAGPTDTQYF
TGTGCCATCAGCCCTGGACTAGCGGGGCCCACAGATACGCAGTATTTT
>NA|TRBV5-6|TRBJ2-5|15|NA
CASSLYGATQETQYF
TGTGCCAGCAGCTTGTATGGTGCAACCCAAGAGACCCAGTACTTC
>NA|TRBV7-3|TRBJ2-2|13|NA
CASASTNTGELFF
TGTGCCAGCGCGTCTACGAACACCGGGGAGCTGTTTTTT
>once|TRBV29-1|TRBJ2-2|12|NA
CSEKTNTGELFF
TGCAGCGAGAAAACGAACACCGGGGAGCTGTTTTTT
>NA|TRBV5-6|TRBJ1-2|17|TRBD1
CASSSDPRDRGSYGYTF
TGTGCCAGCAGCTCAGACCCCCGGGACAGGGGATCCTATGGCTACACCTTC
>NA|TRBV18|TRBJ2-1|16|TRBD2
CASSPPLRGGDNEQFF
TGTGCCAGCTCACCACCGTTGCGGGGGGGTGACAATGAGCAGTTCTTC
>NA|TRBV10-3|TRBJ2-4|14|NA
CAISEEGPINIQYF
TGTGCCATCAGTGAGGAGGGGCCCATAAACATTCAGTACTTC
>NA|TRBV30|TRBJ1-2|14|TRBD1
CAWSGQGYVNGYTF
TGTGCCTGGAGTGGACAGGGGTACGTCAATGGCTACACCTTC
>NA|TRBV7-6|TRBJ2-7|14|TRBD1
CASSLGGGGPQQYF
TGTGCCAGCAGCTTAGGAGGGGGCGGGCCTCAACAGTACTTC
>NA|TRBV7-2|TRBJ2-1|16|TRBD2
CASSPGLAGGWHEQFF
TGTGCCAGCAGCCCGGGACTAGCGGGGGGGTGGCATGAGCAGTTCTTC
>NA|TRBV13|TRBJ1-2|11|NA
CASTGNYGYTF
TGTGCCAGCACGGGCAACTATGGCTACACCTTC
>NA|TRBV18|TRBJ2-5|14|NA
CASSPGPTRETQYF
TGTGCCAGCTCACCAGGGCCAACTAGGGAGACCCAGTACTTC
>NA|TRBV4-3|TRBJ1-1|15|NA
CASSQRGLENTEAFF
TGCGCCAGCAGCCAACGGGGATTAGAGAACACTGAAGCTTTCTTT
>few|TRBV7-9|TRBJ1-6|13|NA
CASSLHEGSPLHF
TGTGCCAGCAGCTTACACGAGGGTTCACCCCTCCACTTT
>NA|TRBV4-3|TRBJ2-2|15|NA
CASSTGLAGPGELFF
TGCGCCAGCAGCACTGGGTTAGCTGGCCCCGGGGAGCTGTTTTTT
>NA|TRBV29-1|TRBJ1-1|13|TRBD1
CSVSGTGKREAFF
TGCAGCGTTTCCGGGACAGGGAAGAGGGAAGCTTTCTTT
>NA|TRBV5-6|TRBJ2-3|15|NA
CASSSVRGSTDTQYF
TGTGCCAGCAGCTCAGTCAGGGGTAGCACAGATACGCAGTATTTT
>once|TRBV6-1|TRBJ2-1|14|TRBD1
CASTGTGGYNEQFF
TGTGCCAGCACGGGGACAGGCGGGTACAATGAGCAGTTCTTC
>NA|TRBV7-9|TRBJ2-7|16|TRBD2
CASSPTSGGFSYEQYF
TGTGCCAGCAGCCCAACCTCGGGGGGATTCTCCTACGAGCAGTACTTC
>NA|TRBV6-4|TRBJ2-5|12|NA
CASHTGEETQYF
TGTGCCAGCCACACAGGAGAAGAGACCCAGTACTTC
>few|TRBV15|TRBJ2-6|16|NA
CATSIGRTNGANVLTF
TGTGCCACCAGCATTGGCAGAACTAATGGGGCCAACGTCCTGACTTTC
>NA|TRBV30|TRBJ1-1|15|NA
CACLQGRSLNTEAFF
TGTGCCTGCTTACAGGGACGAAGCTTGAACACTGAAGCTTTCTTT
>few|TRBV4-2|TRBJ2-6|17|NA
CASSQDWAISGANVLTF
TGTGCCAGCAGCCAAGATTGGGCCATCTCTGGGGCCAACGTCCTGACTTTC
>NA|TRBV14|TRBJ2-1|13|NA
CASSQDWANEQFF
TGTGCCAGCAGCCAAGATTGGGCCAATGAGCAGTTCTTC
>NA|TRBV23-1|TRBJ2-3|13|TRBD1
CASSDRDSDTQYF
TGCGCCAGCAGCGACAGGGATTCAGATACGCAGTATTTT
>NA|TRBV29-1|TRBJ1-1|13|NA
CSVAGRLNTEAFF
TGCAGCGTCGCGGGACGGTTGAACACTGAAGCTTTCTTT
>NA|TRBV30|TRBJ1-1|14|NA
CALTSGQKNTEAFF
TGTGCCTTGACGTCGGGACAAAAGAACACTGAAGCTTTCTTT
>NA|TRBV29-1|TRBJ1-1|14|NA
CSVAIGQKNTEAFF
TGCAGCGTAGCCATCGGACAGAAGAACACTGAAGCTTTCTTT
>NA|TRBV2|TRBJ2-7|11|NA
CASGSRYEQYF
TGTGCCAGCGGGAGTAGATACGAGCAGTACTTC
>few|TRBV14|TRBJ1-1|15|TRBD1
CASRGTGEGNTEAFF
TGTGCCAGCAGAGGGACAGGGGAGGGGAACACTGAAGCTTTCTTT
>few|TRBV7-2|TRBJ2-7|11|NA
CASSPSYEQYF
TGTGCCAGCAGCCCCTCCTACGAGCAGTACTTC
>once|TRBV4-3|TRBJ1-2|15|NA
CASSQETTGWVGYTF
TGCGCCAGCAGCCAAGAAACGACGGGATGGGTTGGCTACACCTTC
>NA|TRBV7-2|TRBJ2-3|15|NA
CASSPRRGAGDTQYF
TGTGCCAGCAGCCCCCGCCGGGGGGCAGGGGATACGCAGTATTTT
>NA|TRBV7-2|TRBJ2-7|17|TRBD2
CASSLGTSGGTPYEQYF
TGTGCCAGCAGCCTCGGGACTAGCGGGGGGACCCCCTACGAGCAGTACTTC
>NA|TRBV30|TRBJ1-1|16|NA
CAWGRWGTGMNTEAFF
TGTGCCTGGGGCCGGTGGGGGACTGGAATGAACACTGAAGCTTTCTTT
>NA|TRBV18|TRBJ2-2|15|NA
CASSPSGTPTGELFF
TGTGCCAGCTCACCATCGGGCACGCCAACCGGGGAGCTGTTTTTT
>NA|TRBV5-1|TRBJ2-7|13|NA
CASSLGLTYEQYF
TGCGCCAGCAGCCTGGGACTGACCTACGAGCAGTACTTC
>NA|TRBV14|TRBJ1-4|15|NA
CASSQASGGNEKLFF
TGTGCCAGCAGCCAAGCTTCGGGAGGCAATGAAAAACTGTTTTTT
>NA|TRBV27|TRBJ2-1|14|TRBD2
CASRGTSGYNEQFF
TGTGCCAGCCGGGGGACTAGCGGCTACAATGAGCAGTTCTTC
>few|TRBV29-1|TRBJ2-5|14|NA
CSGSRLSGGGAQYF
TGCAGCGGTTCGCGGCTTTCGGGTGGAGGGGCCCAGTACTTC
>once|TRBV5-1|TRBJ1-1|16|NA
CASSLAGGRVNTEAFF
TGCGCCAGCAGCTTGGCGGGCGGGAGGGTGAACACTGAAGCTTTCTTT
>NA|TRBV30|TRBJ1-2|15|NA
CAWSSKVGNNYGYTF
TGTGCCTGGAGCTCGAAGGTCGGGAATAACTATGGCTACACCTTC
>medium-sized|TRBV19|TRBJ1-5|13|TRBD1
CASSGTGVQPQHF
TGTGCCAGTAGTGGGACAGGGGTCCAGCCCCAGCATTTT
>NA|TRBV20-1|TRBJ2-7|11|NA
CSARAVGLQYF
TGCAGTGCTAGAGCTGTGGGACTGCAGTACTTC
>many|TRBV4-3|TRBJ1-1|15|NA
CASSLAWGQNTEAFF
TGCGCCAGCAGCCTAGCTTGGGGCCAGAACACTGAAGCTTTCTTT
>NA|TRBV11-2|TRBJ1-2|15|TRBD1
CASSSTAQGVGGYTF
TGTGCCAGCAGCTCCACCGCCCAGGGGGTCGGTGGCTACACCTTC
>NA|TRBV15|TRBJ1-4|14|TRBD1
CATRRGQQNEKLFF
TGTGCCACCCGGAGGGGACAGCAAAATGAAAAACTGTTTTTT
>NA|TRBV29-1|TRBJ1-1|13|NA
CSVRPLMNTEAFF
TGCAGCGTAAGACCGCTGATGAACACTGAAGCTTTCTTT
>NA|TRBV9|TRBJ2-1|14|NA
CASSPRGQYNEQFF
TGTGCCAGCAGCCCCCGAGGGCAGTACAATGAGCAGTTCTTC
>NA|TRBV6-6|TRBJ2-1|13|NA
CASSYLSGNEQFF
TGTGCCAGCAGTTACTTGAGTGGCAATGAGCAGTTCTTC